The entry below describes one T cell receptor (beta chain). The sample holds other DNA sequences that translate to the same CDR3. This record belongs to a study of cytomegalovirus exposure and HLA in healthy donors. CDR1 is SGHRS, CDR2 YFSETQ, per germline. Deletions cut 3 bases from V and 7 bases from J, with 11 bases between. This CDR3 has 13 residues. Researchers ran the PCR with 60 Vbeta and 13 Jbeta primers. Sequencing was performed with immunoSEQ multiplex PCR; in TCRdb, only in-frame clones are kept and a portion is missing. Among 110,000 or so clones, 74% were seen once, and the ten largest hold roughly 11%.

Sample: PBMCs. This chain uses TRBV5-1 with TRBJ2-1, with unresolved D. This TCR derives from a woman aged 45 to 65 in good health and CMV-seropositive. CDR3 DNA: TGCGCCAGCAGCTCCTCGCGTCTAAATGAGCAGTTCTTC. Its translation: CASSSSRLNEQFF.